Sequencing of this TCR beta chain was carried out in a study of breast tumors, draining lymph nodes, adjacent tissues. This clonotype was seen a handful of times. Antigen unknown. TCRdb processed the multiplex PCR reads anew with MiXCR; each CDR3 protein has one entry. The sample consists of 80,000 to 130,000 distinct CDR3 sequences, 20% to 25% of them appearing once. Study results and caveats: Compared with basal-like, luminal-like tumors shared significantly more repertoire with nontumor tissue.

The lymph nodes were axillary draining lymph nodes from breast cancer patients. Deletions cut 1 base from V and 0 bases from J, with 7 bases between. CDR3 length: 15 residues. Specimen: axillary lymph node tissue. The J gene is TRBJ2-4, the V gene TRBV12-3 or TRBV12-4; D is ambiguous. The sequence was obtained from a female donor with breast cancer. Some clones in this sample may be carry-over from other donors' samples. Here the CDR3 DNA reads TGTGCCAGCAGTTTAGGGCAGGTAGCCAAAAACATTCAGTACTTC. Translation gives CASSLGQVAKNIQYF.